The clone carrying this T cell receptor (beta chain) appeared many times. Antigen: not known. This sample was taken from a study of identical twins. Points from the study as a whole: Models, which agreed with sharing between unrelated individuals, nonetheless underestimated the out-of-frame TCR alpha sharing seen in monozygotic twins. Insertions were reduced in abundant cord blood beta clonotypes but not in memory repertoires.

The CDR3 totals 18 residues. CDR1 and CDR2 (germline): MDHEN, SYDVKM. Trimming took 5 bases from V and 0 from J, leaving 20 bases between them. Carrying unique molecular identifiers, the cDNA also gained a universal primer site through template switching. TCRdb reanalysed the 5' RACE reads using MiXCR and keeps one entry per CDR3 protein. The sample holds some 630,000 distinct CDR3 sequences; roughly 6.6% are singletons and the top ten take 1.5% to 2%. In addition, the sample was reused for a study of yellow fever vaccine responses in identical twins.

The sequence was obtained from a woman younger than 30 in good health. The chain uses TRBV28 and TRBJ1-5, with a weak D call TRBD1 (5 bases). Sequencing used PBMCs. The CDR3 DNA reads as TGTGCCAGCAGTCGGGGCAGGGCCTGGATCTATAGCAATCAGCCCCAGCATTTT. Protein: CASSRGRAWIYSNQPQHF.